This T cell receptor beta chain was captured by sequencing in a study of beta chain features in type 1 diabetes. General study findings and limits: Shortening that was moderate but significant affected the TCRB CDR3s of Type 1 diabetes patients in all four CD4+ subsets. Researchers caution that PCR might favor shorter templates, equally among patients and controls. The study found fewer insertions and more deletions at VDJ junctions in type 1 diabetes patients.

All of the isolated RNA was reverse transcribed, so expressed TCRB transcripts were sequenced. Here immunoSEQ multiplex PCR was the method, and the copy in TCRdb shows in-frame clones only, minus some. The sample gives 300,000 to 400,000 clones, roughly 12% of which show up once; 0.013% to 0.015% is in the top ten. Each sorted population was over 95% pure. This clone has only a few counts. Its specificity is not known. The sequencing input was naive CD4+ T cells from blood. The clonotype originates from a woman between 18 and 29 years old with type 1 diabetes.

CDR3 nucleotides: TGCGCCAGCAGCTTACGAGCAACTAATGAAAAACTGTTTTTT. This encodes CASSLRATNEKLFF. The chain combines TRBV5-1 with TRBJ1-4, with D unresolved. The germline V gene has CDR1 SGHRS and CDR2 YFSETQ. The CDR3 loop spans 14 amino acids. Between the trimmed V and J ends, which lost 2 bases and 0 bases, there was a span of 5 bases.